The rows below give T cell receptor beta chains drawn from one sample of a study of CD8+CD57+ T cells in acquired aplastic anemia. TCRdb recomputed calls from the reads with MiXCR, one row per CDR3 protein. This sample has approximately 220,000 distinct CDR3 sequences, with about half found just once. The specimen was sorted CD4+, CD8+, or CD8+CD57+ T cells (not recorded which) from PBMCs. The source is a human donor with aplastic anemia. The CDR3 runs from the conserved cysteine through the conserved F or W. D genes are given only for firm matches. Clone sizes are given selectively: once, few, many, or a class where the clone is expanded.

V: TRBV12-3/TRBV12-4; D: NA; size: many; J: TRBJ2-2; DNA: TGTGCCAGCAGTTTAGGGGAGGAAACCGGGGAGCTGTTTTTT; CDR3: CASSLGEETGELFF
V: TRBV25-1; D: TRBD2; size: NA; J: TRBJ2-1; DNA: TGTGCCAGCAGTGAGGCGCTAGCGGGATACAATGAGCAGTTCTTC; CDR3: CASSEALAGYNEQFF
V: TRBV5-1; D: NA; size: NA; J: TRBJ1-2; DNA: TGCGCCAGCAGCTTGGTTTCTAACTATGGCTACACCTTC; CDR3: CASSLVSNYGYTF
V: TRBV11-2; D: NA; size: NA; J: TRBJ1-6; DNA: TGTGCCAGCAGCTCGGCGGCTAGCGGGGGATTGCCCCTCCACTTT; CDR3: CASSSAASGGLPLHF
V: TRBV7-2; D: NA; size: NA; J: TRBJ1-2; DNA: TGTGCCAGCAGCTTAGTAGGTCGTGGCTACACCTTC; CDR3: CASSLVGRGYTF
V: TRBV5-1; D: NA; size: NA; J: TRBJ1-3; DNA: TGCGCCAGCAGCCCTACAGGGATAAACTCTGGAAACACCATATATTTT; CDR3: CASSPTGINSGNTIYF
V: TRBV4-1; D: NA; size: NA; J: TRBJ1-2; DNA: TGTGCCAGCAGCCAAGAGGGGTCTTGGGGAGGCTACACCTTC; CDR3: CASSQEGSWGGYTF
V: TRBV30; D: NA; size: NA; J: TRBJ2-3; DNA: TGTGCCTGGAGTGAGTTTCTTAGCACAGATACGCAGTATTTT; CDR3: CAWSEFLSTDTQYF
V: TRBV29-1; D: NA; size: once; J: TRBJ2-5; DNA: TGCAGCCCCCCAGGGTCGACACAAGAGACCCAGTACTTC; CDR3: CSPPGSTQETQYF
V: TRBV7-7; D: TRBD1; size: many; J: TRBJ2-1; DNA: TGTGCCAGCAGCCCCGGGACAGGGGTATACAATGAGCAGTTCTTC; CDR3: CASSPGTGVYNEQFF
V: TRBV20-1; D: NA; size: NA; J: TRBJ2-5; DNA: TGCAGTGCGGAGGGCGGAGAGACCCAGTACTTC; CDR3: CSAEGGETQYF
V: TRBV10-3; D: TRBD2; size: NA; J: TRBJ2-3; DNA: TGTGCCATCAGTGGGCTAGCGGGGGAGAGAGATACGCAGTATTTT; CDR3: CAISGLAGERDTQYF
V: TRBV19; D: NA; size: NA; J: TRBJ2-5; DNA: TGTGCCAGCAGCCCGAACGGAAGTGAACAAGAGACCCAGTACTTC; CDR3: CASSPNGSEQETQYF
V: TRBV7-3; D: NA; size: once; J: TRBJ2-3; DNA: TGTGCCAGCAGCTTGGGCCCTAAAGGGACAGATACGCAGTATTTT; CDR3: CASSLGPKGTDTQYF
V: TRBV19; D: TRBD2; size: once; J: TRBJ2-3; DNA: TGTGCCAGTAGTATCGGGACTATCGTGGATACGCAGTATTTT; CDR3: CASSIGTIVDTQYF
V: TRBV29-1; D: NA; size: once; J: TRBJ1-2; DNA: TGCAGCGTTGAAGAGGCCAGGGGTTCGGGCGGCTACACCTTC; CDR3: CSVEEARGSGGYTF
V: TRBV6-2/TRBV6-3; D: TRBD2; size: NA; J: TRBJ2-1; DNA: TGTGCCAGCAGCCCAAGCGGGGGGGTCTACAATGAGCAGTTCTTC; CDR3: CASSPSGGVYNEQFF
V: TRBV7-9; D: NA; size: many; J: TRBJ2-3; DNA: TGTGCCAGCAGCCCCAGGGGACCGAACACAGATACGCAGTATTTT; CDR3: CASSPRGPNTDTQYF
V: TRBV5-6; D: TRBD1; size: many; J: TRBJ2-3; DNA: TGTGCCAGCAGCCTCACGACAGGGGGCGCAGATACGCAGTATTTT; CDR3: CASSLTTGGADTQYF
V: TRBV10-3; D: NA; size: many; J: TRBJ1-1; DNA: TGTGCCATCAGGGCAGGGTTGAACACTGAAGCTTTCTTT; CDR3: CAIRAGLNTEAFF
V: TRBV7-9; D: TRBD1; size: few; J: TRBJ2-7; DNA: TGTGCCAGCAGCGCCCGGGACAGACACTACGAGCAGTACTTC; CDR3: CASSARDRHYEQYF
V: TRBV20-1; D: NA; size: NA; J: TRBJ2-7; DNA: TGCAGTGCGGGCGACAGCGTTTTTTCCTACGAGCAGTACTTC; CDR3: CSAGDSVFSYEQYF
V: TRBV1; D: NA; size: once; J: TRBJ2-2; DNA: TGTGCCAGCAGGACTAACCCGACAGGGTTTAGCGGGGAGCTGTTTTTT; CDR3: CASRTNPTGFSGELFF
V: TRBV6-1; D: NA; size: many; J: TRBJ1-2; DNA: TGTGCCAGCATTTACAGGCGTCAAGGCGGCTACACCTTC; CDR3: CASIYRRQGGYTF
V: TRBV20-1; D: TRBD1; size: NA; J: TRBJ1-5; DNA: TGCAGTGCTAGAAACCCGGGACAGGGGGCGCACGGTCAGCCCCAGCATTTT; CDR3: CSARNPGQGAHGQPQHF
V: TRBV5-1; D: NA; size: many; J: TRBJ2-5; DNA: TGCGCCAGCAGCGGCGGGGGCCGACAAGAGACCCAGTACTTC; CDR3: CASSGGGRQETQYF
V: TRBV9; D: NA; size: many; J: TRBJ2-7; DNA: TGTGCCAGCAGCGCGGGCTCCCCTGGATCCGAGCAGTACTTC; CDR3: CASSAGSPGSEQYF
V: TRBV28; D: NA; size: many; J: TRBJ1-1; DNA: TGTGCCAGCAGCGGAAGGACGGACACTGAAGCTTTCTTT; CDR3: CASSGRTDTEAFF
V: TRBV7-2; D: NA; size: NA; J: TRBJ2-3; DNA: TGTGCCAGCAGCCGGACCGGATCAGATACGCAGTATTTT; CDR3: CASSRTGSDTQYF
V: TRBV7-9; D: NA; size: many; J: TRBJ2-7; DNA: TGTGCCAGCAGCTTAGCGGGCAGCTCCTACGAGCAGTACTTC; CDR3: CASSLAGSSYEQYF
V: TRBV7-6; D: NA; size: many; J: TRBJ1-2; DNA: TGTGCCAGCAGCTCCGGACAGCGTTATGGCTACACCTTC; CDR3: CASSSGQRYGYTF
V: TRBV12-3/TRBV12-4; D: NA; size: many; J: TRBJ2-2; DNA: TGTGCCAGCAGTCATACTAGGCTTACGAGAACCGGGGAGCTGTTTTTT; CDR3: CASSHTRLTRTGELFF
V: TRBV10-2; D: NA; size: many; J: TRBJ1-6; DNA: TGCGCCAGCAGTCCCGGACAGTATAATTCACCCCTCCACTTT; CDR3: CASSPGQYNSPLHF
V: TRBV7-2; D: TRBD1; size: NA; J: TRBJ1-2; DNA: TGTGCCAGCAGCTTAGGGGCGACAGGGGGCTATGGCTACACCTTC; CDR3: CASSLGATGGYGYTF
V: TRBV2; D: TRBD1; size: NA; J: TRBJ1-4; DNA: TGTGCCAGCAGTCCGGGACAGATTGAAAAACTGTTTTTT; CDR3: CASSPGQIEKLFF
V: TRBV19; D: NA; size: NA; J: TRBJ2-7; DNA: TGTGCCAGTAGTATTACAGGGCGGGGAGTCTACGAGCAGTACTTC; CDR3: CASSITGRGVYEQYF
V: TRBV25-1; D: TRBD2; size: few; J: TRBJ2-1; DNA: TGTGCTAGCGGGGACTTAAATGAGCAGTTCTTC; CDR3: CASGDLNEQFF
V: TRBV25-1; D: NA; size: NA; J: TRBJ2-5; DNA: TGTGCCAGCAGTAAGGTTCGGACCCAAGAGACCCAGTACTTC; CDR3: CASSKVRTQETQYF
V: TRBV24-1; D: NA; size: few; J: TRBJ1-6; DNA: TGTGCCACCAGTGCGCAGGCCTCCCTCCACTTT; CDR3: CATSAQASLHF
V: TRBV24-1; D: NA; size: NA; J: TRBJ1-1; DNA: TGTGCCACCAGTGATCTCGGGAACATCGGAGCTTTCTTT; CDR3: CATSDLGNIGAFF
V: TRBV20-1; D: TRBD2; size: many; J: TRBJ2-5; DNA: TGCAGTGCTAGATCAAGGACTAGATTGGAGACCCAGTACTTC; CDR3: CSARSRTRLETQYF
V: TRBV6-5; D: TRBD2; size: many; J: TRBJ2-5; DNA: TGTGCCACAGCAGTAGCGGGGGGGGCCCAAGAGACCCAGTACTTC; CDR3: CATAVAGGAQETQYF
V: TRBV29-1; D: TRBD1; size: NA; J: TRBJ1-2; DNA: TGCAGCGTTGAAGGGACAGGGGAGAAGCTTATCTATGGCTACACCTTC; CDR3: CSVEGTGEKLIYGYTF
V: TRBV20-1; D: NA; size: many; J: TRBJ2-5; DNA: TGCAGTGCTAGTGAGGGACAAGAGACCCAGTACTTC; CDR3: CSASEGQETQYF
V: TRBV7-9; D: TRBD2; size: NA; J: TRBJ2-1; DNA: TGTGCCGCGACCTCCGGGACTAGCGGGGACTACAATGAGCAGTTCTTC; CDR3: CAATSGTSGDYNEQFF
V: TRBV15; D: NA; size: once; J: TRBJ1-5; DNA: TGTGCCACCAGCAGAGATCTTCTTCAGCCCCAGCATTTT; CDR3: CATSRDLLQPQHF
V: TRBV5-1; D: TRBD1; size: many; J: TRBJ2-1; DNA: TGCGCCAGCAGCTTGGCGGGACAGGAATACAATGAGCAGTTCTTC; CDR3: CASSLAGQEYNEQFF
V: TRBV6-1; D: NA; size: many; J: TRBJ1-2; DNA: TGTGCCAGCAGTGACGGTGGACAAGGTAACTATGGCTACACCTTC; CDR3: CASSDGGQGNYGYTF
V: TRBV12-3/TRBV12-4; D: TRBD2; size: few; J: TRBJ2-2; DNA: TGTGCCAGCAGTTTTGTCCCGCCTAGCGGGGTGAGGGACACCGGGGAGCTGTTTTTT; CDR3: CASSFVPPSGVRDTGELFF
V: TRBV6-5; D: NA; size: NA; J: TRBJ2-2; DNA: TGTGCCAGCAGTTTGCCCGGGACCCGGAACACCGGGGAGCTGTTTTTT; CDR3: CASSLPGTRNTGELFF
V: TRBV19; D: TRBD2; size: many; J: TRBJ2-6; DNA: TGTGCCAGTAGTGGGCCCGGACTAGTTCGTGGGGCCAACGTCCTGACTTTC; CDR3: CASSGPGLVRGANVLTF
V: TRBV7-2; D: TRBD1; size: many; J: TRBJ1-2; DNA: TGTGCCAGCAGCTTAGGAACAGGGGGCGCTGGCTATGGCTACACCTTC; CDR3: CASSLGTGGAGYGYTF
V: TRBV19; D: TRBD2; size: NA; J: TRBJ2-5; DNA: TGTGCCAGTTCTCGGACTAGCGGGGGGGCCGAGACCCAGTACTTC; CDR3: CASSRTSGGAETQYF
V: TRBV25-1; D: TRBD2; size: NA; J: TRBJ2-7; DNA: TGTGCCAGCAGCCGGGACGGGGGGACCTACGAGCAGTACTTC; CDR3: CASSRDGGTYEQYF